This T cell receptor beta chain was identified in a study of metastatic and nonmetastatic thyroid tumors. About the research overall: Malignant and benign thyroid patients had repertoires compared in peripheral blood and tumor or nodule tissue.

Authors' analysis steps: Clinicopathological groups of papillary thyroid cancer showed CDR3 differences that were used to build a distant-metastasis classifier. TCRdb re-called clones via MiXCR from the PCR reads. TCRdb's processing, not the authors', yielded these V and J calls. Found here are roughly 35,000 clones, 16% of them singletons; the top ten hold nearly 3.5%. Thyroid surgery took place with no prior treatment in any patient. This clone was picked up many times. The antigen remains unidentified. Compared with germline, one end of the junction differs, possibly owing to a read error. Study observations and caveats: The study reportedly found significantly higher TCR beta diversity in malignant thyroid tumors than benign nodules, in blood and tumor.

The clonotype was recovered from a female donor with papillary thyroid cancer or a benign thyroid nodule (not recorded which). Some clones in this sample may be carry-over from other donors' samples. The specimen was blood.

The DNA of the CDR3 is TGTGCCGGCAGTGAAGCGGTAGCGTTTCAAGAGACCCAGTACTTC. Amino acid sequence: CAGSEAVAFQETQYF. The V gene is TRBV6-1, the J gene TRBJ2-5; possibly TRBD2 for D (5 bases). CDR1 and CDR2 (germline): MNHNS, SASEGT. The CDR3 contains 15 residues.